This T cell receptor (beta chain) was found in a study of blood T cell repertoires in COVID-19. Germline CDR1 SGHTA, CDR2 FQGNSA. Trimming removed 5 bases at V and 3 bases at J, with 14 bases between. The CDR3 is 15 residues long. Using immunoSEQ multiplex PCR, the repertoire was profiled, and TCRdb retains in-frame clones only, with some absent. The sample yields almost 300,000 clones, about 88% seen once. Sequences were obtained from peripheral blood. The V and J genes are TRBV7-2 and TRBJ1-3; D unresolved. This TCR was sampled from a man between 65 and 85 years old with acute or convalescent COVID-19. DNA for the CDR3: TGTGCCAGCAGCCCCTTCCATGCCGGTGGAAACACCATATATTTT. Its translation is CASSPFHAGGNTIYF.